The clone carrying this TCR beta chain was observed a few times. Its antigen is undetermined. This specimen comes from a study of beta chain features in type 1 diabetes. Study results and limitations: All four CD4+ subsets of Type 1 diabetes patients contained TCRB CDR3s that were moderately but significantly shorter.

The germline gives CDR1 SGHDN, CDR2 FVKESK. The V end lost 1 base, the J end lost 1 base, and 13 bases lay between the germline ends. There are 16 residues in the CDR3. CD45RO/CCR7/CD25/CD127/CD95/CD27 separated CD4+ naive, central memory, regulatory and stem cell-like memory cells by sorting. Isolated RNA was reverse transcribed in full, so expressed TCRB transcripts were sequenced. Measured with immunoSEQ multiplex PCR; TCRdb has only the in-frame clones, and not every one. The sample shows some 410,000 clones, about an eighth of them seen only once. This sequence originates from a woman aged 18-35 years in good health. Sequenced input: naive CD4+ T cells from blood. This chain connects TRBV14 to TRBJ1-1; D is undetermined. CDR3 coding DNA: TGTGCCAGCAGCCAAGGACTTACGAAGGGGAACACTGAAGCTTTCTTT. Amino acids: CASSQGLTKGNTEAFF.